A selection of T cell receptor beta chains follows, all from one sample in a study of CD8+ T cells in alopecia areata. The data were produced by immunoSEQ multiplex PCR, yet TCRdb's version contains in-frame clones alone and is incomplete. The table records under 350,000 clones, nearly 60% of them present only once. The sample was CD4+ T cells sorted from blood, taken at week 24, from a patient treated with tofacitinib. Source of these receptors: a human donor with alopecia areata. The CDR3 runs from the conserved cysteine through the conserved F or W. D genes are given only for firm matches. Some rows have no size entry. The others give once, few or many, or a class for an expanded clone.

CDR3aa: CAIRGGQQETQYF
CDR3nt: TGTGCCATCAGGGGGGGACAGCAAGAGACCCAGTACTTC
abundance: NA
j_gene: TRBJ2-5
d_gene: NA
v_gene: TRBV10-3

CDR3aa: CASSQDRVNSPLHF
CDR3nt: TGTGCTAGCAGCCAGGACAGGGTTAATTCACCCCTCCACTTT
abundance: NA
j_gene: TRBJ1-6
d_gene: TRBD1
v_gene: TRBV7-7

CDR3aa: CASSFSGASYEQYF
CDR3nt: TGTGCCAGCAGTTTTAGCGGGGCCTCCTACGAGCAGTACTTC
abundance: NA
j_gene: TRBJ2-7
d_gene: TRBD2
v_gene: TRBV6-5

CDR3aa: CASSQPRKGQNIYEQYF
CDR3nt: TGCGCCAGCAGTCAACCAAGAAAGGGACAGAACATTTACGAGCAGTACTTC
abundance: NA
j_gene: TRBJ2-7
d_gene: TRBD1
v_gene: TRBV23-1

CDR3aa: CAWNLGNNQPQHF
CDR3nt: TGTGCCTGGAATCTCGGCAACAATCAGCCCCAGCATTTT
abundance: NA
j_gene: TRBJ1-5
d_gene: NA
v_gene: TRBV30

CDR3aa: CAIKHATGSYEQYF
CDR3nt: TGTGCCATTAAACACGCGACCGGTTCCTACGAGCAGTACTTC
abundance: NA
j_gene: TRBJ2-7
d_gene: NA
v_gene: TRBV10-3

CDR3aa: CASSQGRARDTEAFF
CDR3nt: TGTGCCAGCAGCCAGGGGCGGGCTCGGGACACTGAAGCTTTCTTT
abundance: NA
j_gene: TRBJ1-1
d_gene: NA
v_gene: TRBV4-2

CDR3aa: CSARGGNGYTF
CDR3nt: TGCAGTGCTAGAGGCGGTAACGGCTACACCTTC
abundance: NA
j_gene: TRBJ1-2
d_gene: NA
v_gene: TRBV20-1

CDR3aa: CASSPSTGANTGELFF
CDR3nt: TGCGCCAGCAGCCCATCGACGGGGGCGAACACCGGGGAGCTGTTTTTT
abundance: NA
j_gene: TRBJ2-2
d_gene: NA
v_gene: TRBV5-1

CDR3aa: CSVGRGQGVPRTF
CDR3nt: TGCAGCGTTGGTCGGGGACAGGGTGTACCGAGGACCTTC
abundance: NA
j_gene: TRBJ1-2
d_gene: TRBD1
v_gene: TRBV29-1

CDR3aa: CASSMLASSYNEQFF
CDR3nt: TGTGCCAGTAGTATGTTGGCCAGCTCCTACAATGAGCAGTTCTTC
abundance: few
j_gene: TRBJ2-1
d_gene: NA
v_gene: TRBV19

CDR3aa: CASRDTRPGELFF
CDR3nt: TGTGCCAGCCGGGACACCCGGCCCGGGGAGCTGTTTTTT
abundance: once
j_gene: TRBJ2-2
d_gene: NA
v_gene: TRBV7-9

CDR3aa: CAWSLDTNYGYTF
CDR3nt: TGTGCCTGGAGCCTCGACACCAACTATGGCTACACCTTC
abundance: once
j_gene: TRBJ1-2
d_gene: NA
v_gene: TRBV30

CDR3aa: CASSHGYGTQYF
CDR3nt: TGTGCCAGCAGCCATGGTTATGGGACCCAGTACTTC
abundance: few
j_gene: TRBJ2-5
d_gene: NA
v_gene: TRBV7-2

CDR3aa: CASSLHPGNYGYTF
CDR3nt: TGTGCCAGCAGCCTCCACCCGGGGAACTATGGCTACACCTTC
abundance: few
j_gene: TRBJ1-2
d_gene: NA
v_gene: TRBV11-2

CDR3aa: CASRARESTEAFF
CDR3nt: TGTGCCAGCAGAGCCAGGGAGTCCACTGAAGCTTTCTTT
abundance: NA
j_gene: TRBJ1-1
d_gene: NA
v_gene: TRBV27

CDR3aa: CAWSVRGVETQYF
CDR3nt: TGTGCCTGGAGTGTACGAGGAGTGGAGACCCAGTACTTC
abundance: few
j_gene: TRBJ2-5
d_gene: NA
v_gene: TRBV30

CDR3aa: CASSLPGTGSSYEQYF
CDR3nt: TGTGCCAGCAGCTTGCCCGGGACAGGGAGCTCCTACGAGCAGTACTTC
abundance: NA
j_gene: TRBJ2-7
d_gene: TRBD1
v_gene: TRBV5-6

CDR3aa: CAWTSGVLTGELFF
CDR3nt: TGTGCCTGGACTAGCGGGGTACTTACCGGGGAGCTGTTTTTT
abundance: NA
j_gene: TRBJ2-2
d_gene: TRBD2
v_gene: TRBV30

CDR3aa: CASRAGETWQPQHF
CDR3nt: TGTGCCAGCAGGGCAGGGGAGACGTGGCAGCCCCAGCATTTT
abundance: NA
j_gene: TRBJ1-5
d_gene: NA
v_gene: TRBV6-6

CDR3aa: CAWSVGGLPVRNYGYTF
CDR3nt: TGTGCCTGGAGTGTAGGGGGCCTACCAGTGCGAAACTATGGCTACACCTTC
abundance: few
j_gene: TRBJ1-2
d_gene: TRBD1
v_gene: TRBV30

CDR3aa: CASSLDLLGFETQYF
CDR3nt: TGCGCCAGCAGCTTGGACCTTCTGGGGTTCGAGACCCAGTACTTC
abundance: NA
j_gene: TRBJ2-5
d_gene: NA
v_gene: TRBV5-1

CDR3aa: CAWCFGGGNEKLFF
CDR3nt: TGTGCCTGGTGCTTCGGCGGGGGTAACGAAAAACTGTTTTTT
abundance: NA
j_gene: TRBJ1-4
d_gene: NA
v_gene: TRBV30

CDR3aa: CASRGVGAFEAFF
CDR3nt: TGTGCCAGCAGAGGCGTCGGAGCCTTTGAAGCTTTCTTT
abundance: NA
j_gene: TRBJ1-1
d_gene: NA
v_gene: TRBV6-5

CDR3aa: CASSQFRGLWTEAFF
CDR3nt: TGCGCCAGCAGTCAATTCAGGGGGCTGTGGACTGAAGCTTTCTTT
abundance: NA
j_gene: TRBJ1-1
d_gene: TRBD1
v_gene: TRBV23-1

CDR3aa: CSAQGPLTNEKLFF
CDR3nt: TGCAGCGCACAGGGGCCCCTCACTAATGAAAAACTGTTTTTT
abundance: NA
j_gene: TRBJ1-4
d_gene: TRBD1
v_gene: TRBV29-1

CDR3aa: CSGLAGTRTDTQYF
CDR3nt: TGCAGCGGACTAGCGGGGACCCGCACAGATACGCAGTATTTT
abundance: few
j_gene: TRBJ2-3
d_gene: TRBD2
v_gene: TRBV29-1

CDR3aa: CASSTRDEQYF
CDR3nt: TGTGCCAGCAGCACGCGGGACGAGCAGTATTTT
abundance: NA
j_gene: TRBJ2-3
d_gene: NA
v_gene: TRBV11-2

CDR3aa: CASSFRLSRETYNEQFF
CDR3nt: TGTGCCAGCAGCTTTCGACTGAGTCGCGAGACATACAATGAGCAGTTCTTC
abundance: NA
j_gene: TRBJ2-1
d_gene: NA
v_gene: TRBV7-9

CDR3aa: CASSLGRQVETQYF
CDR3nt: TGTGCCAGCAGCTTGGGCCGTCAAGTCGAGACCCAGTACTTC
abundance: NA
j_gene: TRBJ2-5
d_gene: NA
v_gene: TRBV5-4

CDR3aa: CASSPPHSGANVLTF
CDR3nt: TGTGCCAGCTCACCCCCTCACTCTGGGGCCAACGTCCTGACTTTC
abundance: few
j_gene: TRBJ2-6
d_gene: NA
v_gene: TRBV18

CDR3aa: CASSNTGEGYGYTF
CDR3nt: TGTGCCAGCAGTAACACAGGGGAAGGCTATGGCTACACCTTC
abundance: NA
j_gene: TRBJ1-2
d_gene: TRBD1
v_gene: TRBV6-4

CDR3aa: CASSARDTGELFF
CDR3nt: TGTGCCAGCAGTGCCCGTGATACCGGGGAGCTGTTTTTT
abundance: few
j_gene: TRBJ2-2
d_gene: NA
v_gene: TRBV6-5

CDR3aa: CASTLGGTRTDTQYF
CDR3nt: TGTGCCAGCACCCTTGGGGGGACTCGCACAGATACGCAGTATTTT
abundance: NA
j_gene: TRBJ2-3
d_gene: NA
v_gene: TRBV5-6

CDR3aa: CSGLQGYEQFF
CDR3nt: TGCAGCGGGTTACAGGGGTATGAGCAGTTCTTC
abundance: few
j_gene: TRBJ2-1
d_gene: TRBD1
v_gene: TRBV29-1

CDR3aa: CAWSVIVTGELFF
CDR3nt: TGTGCCTGGAGTGTAATCGTGACCGGGGAGCTGTTTTTT
abundance: NA
j_gene: TRBJ2-2
d_gene: NA
v_gene: TRBV30